These 32 T cell receptor beta chains originate from one sample sequenced in a study of cytomegalovirus exposure and HLA in healthy donors. The PCR ran on 60 Vbeta and 13 Jbeta primers. This table comes from immunoSEQ multiplex PCR, and its TCRdb copy is limited to in-frame clones, with some not included. The table lists about 110,000 clones, 70% to 80% of them singletons, with 0.79% in the top ten. The source material was PBMCs. These receptor sequences come from a boy aged 5-17 years in good health and CMV-seronegative.

This clone appeared a few times. The V gene is TRBV2, the J gene TRBJ2-7; the D gene is possibly TRBD2 (6 bases). Trimming took 8 bases from V and 2 from J, leaving 16 bases between them. The CDR3 spans 14 residues. CDR1 is SNHLY and CDR2 is FYNNEI in the germline V gene. CDR3 DNA: TGTGCCAGCTCTTACCTAGCGACTACCTACGAGCAGTACTTC. The encoded protein is CASSYLATTYEQYF.

This chain connects TRBV6-5 to TRBJ1-1, with 7 positions matching TRBD1. The CDR3 sequence is 15 residues long. Germline CDR1 MNHEY, CDR2 SVGAGI. V gave up 4 bases and J gave up 0 bases; unmatched junction bases: 5. The CDR3 region has the DNA TGTGCCAGCAGTTCGGGACAGATTATGAACACTGAAGCTTTCTTT. Translation gives CASSSGQIMNTEAFF.

In its sample, this clone was seen a few times. The CDR3 region has the DNA TGCGCCAGCAGCCCAGAGGGTCCGGGACAGGGGGGGATAAGGACTGAAGCTTTCTTT. Encoded protein: CASSPEGPGQGGIRTEAFF. The rearrangement joins TRBV5-1 to TRBJ1-1; 11 bases match TRBD1. This CDR3 is built from 19 residues. CDR1 is SGHRS, CDR2 YFSETQ, per germline. V lost 4 bases to trimming and J lost 5 bases; unmatched junction nucleotides: 19.

The CDR3 loop is CASSTGQKSSGNTIYF. In DNA, the CDR3 is TGTGCCAGCTCCACGGGACAGAAGAGCTCTGGAAACACCATATATTTT. J is TRBJ1-3 and V is TRBV18, with 7 bases aligning to TRBD1. The germline CDR1 and CDR2 sequences are KGHSH and LQKENI. This CDR3 comprises 16 residues. V gave up 6 bases and J gave up 0 bases; unmatched junction bases: 8.

This clone was detected only once. The chain links TRBV6-5 to TRBJ2-1; 8 bases fit TRBD1. From germline, CDR1 is MNHEY and CDR2 SVGAGI. The junction had 5 bases not matched to a gene; V was cut back by 6 bases and J by 4 bases. The CDR3 has 14 residues. CDR3: CASSRDRPYNEQFF. DNA of the CDR3: TGTGCCAGCAGCCGGGACAGGCCTTACAATGAGCAGTTCTTC.

This clone appeared a few times. This rearrangement joins TRBV7-8 to TRBJ2-2; 9 bases are shared with TRBD1. The germline CDR1 and CDR2 sequences are SGHVS and FQNEAQ. V trimming: 4 bases; J trimming: 6 bases; junction bases outside the gene matches: 3. CDR3 length: 14 amino acids. The CDR3 coding sequence is TGTGCCAGCAGCTCAACAGGGGGCGCCGGGGAGCTGTTTTTT. This translates into CASSSTGGAGELFF.

The chain is built from TRBV10-1 and TRBJ2-1, with 9 positions matching TRBD2. V was pared by 2 bases and J by 4 bases, with 6 bases of the junction left unmatched. The germline V gene encodes CDR1 WNHNN and CDR2 SYGVQD (reference sequence). The CDR3 spans 16 residues. As DNA, the CDR3 is TGCGCCAGCAGTGAGAGCGGGAGGAGTGGGTACAATGAGCAGTTCTTC. This gives the protein CASSESGRSGYNEQFF.

The chain has TRBV7-9 and TRBJ1-2; D not resolved. The germline CDR1 and CDR2 sequences are SEHNR and FQNEAQ (reference sequence). The length of the CDR3 is 12 residues. Trimming stripped 7 bases from V and 4 bases from J, with 10 bases between. The CDR3 loop reads CASTLYFYGYTF. The CDR3 DNA follows: TGTGCCAGCACCCTTTATTTCTATGGCTACACCTTC.

The chain recombines TRBV28 with TRBJ1-2; the match to TRBD1 covers 8 bases. Germline CDR1 and CDR2: MDHEN and SYDVKM. This CDR3 has 16 amino acids. After removal of 3 bases from V and 5 bases from J, the junction contained 11 bases not matched to a gene. Here the CDR3 reads CASSFQRTGSWYGYTF. The CDR3 nucleotides read TGTGCCAGCAGTTTCCAAAGGACAGGGTCGTGGTATGGCTACACCTTC.

V and J are TRBV19 and TRBJ2-3; D gene uncertain. The CDR3 is 14 amino acids. Germline CDR1 and CDR2: LNHDA and SQIVND (reference sequence). V was pared by 7 bases and J by 0 bases, with 11 bases between. CDR3 sequence reads: CASTATVSTDTQYF. The CDR3 region has the DNA TGTGCCAGTACCGCAACAGTAAGCACAGATACGCAGTATTTT.

This clone has a handful of counts. This chain links TRBV28 with TRBJ2-1; 8 bases fit TRBD2. V lost 6 bases and J lost 6; bases outside the gene matches: 10. Germline loops: CDR1 MDHEN, CDR2 SYDVKM. CDR3 length: 15 amino acids. The CDR3 DNA follows: TGTGCCAGCAGCACACAGCGGGAGACACGCAATGAGCAGTTCTTC. It specifies CASSTQRETRNEQFF.

This chain links TRBV28 with TRBJ1-5, with D possibly being TRBD1 (5 bases). Germline CDR1 reads MDHEN; CDR2 reads SYDVKM. The CDR3 extends over 15 amino acids. V lost 4 bases, J lost 3 bases, and 13 bases lay in between. CDR3 amino acids: CASSSLTALNQPQHF. The CDR3 DNA follows: TGTGCCAGCAGTTCACTGACAGCCCTCAATCAGCCCCAGCATTTT.

The chain links TRBV30 to TRBJ1-5; no firm D call. There are 14 residues in the CDR3. V dropped 8 bases and J dropped 4 bases, with 18 bases sitting between them. CDR1 and CDR2 from the germline V gene are GTSNPN and SVGIG (reference sequence). CDR3 sequence: CAGNNGSRNQPQHF. Here the CDR3 DNA reads TGTGCCGGAAACAACGGGTCTCGTAATCAGCCCCAGCATTTT.

This sequence joins TRBV7-3 and TRBJ2-2; tentatively, D is TRBD2 (6 bases). Trimming cost V 8 bases and J 5 bases, with 12 bases left between them. Germline CDR1 is SGHTA and CDR2 is FQGTGA. The CDR3 runs 13 residues. The CDR3 sequence: CASASTRTGELFF. The CDR3 bases are TGTGCCAGCGCCTCGACTAGGACCGGGGAGCTGTTTTTT. The variable domain in full, completed from reference TRBV7-3 and TRBJ2-2, reads GAGVSQTPSNKVTEKGKYVELRCDPISGHTALYWYRQSLGQGPEFLIYFQGTGAADDSGLPNDRFFAVRPEGSVSTLKIQRTERGDSAVYLCASASTRTGELFFGEGSRLTVL.

The J gene is TRBJ2-3, the V gene TRBV10-2, with 12 positions matching TRBD2. The CDR3 spans 16 residues. V lost 7 bases and J lost 5; bases outside the gene matches: 10. Per germline, CDR1 WSHSY and CDR2 SAAADI. CDR3 in amino acids: CASTSGRAGSVDTQYF. The CDR3 region has the DNA TGCGCCAGCACTAGCGGGAGGGCCGGGTCCGTAGATACGCAGTATTTT.

The gene calls are TRBV28 and TRBJ1-6; weak D call: TRBD1 (6 bases). V gave up 7 bases and J gave up 0 bases, with 7 bases separating them. The CDR3 covers 14 residues. Germline assignment: CDR1 MDHEN and CDR2 SYDVKM. CDR3 residues: CASKQGSYNSPLHF. CDR3 DNA: TGTGCCAGCAAACAGGGCTCCTATAATTCACCCCTCCACTTT.

This clone came up a few times. The gene calls are TRBV10-3 and TRBJ1-4; D possibly corresponds to TRBD1 (5 bases). The CDR3 is made up of 15 amino acids. Per germline, CDR1 ENHRY and CDR2 SYGVKD. V was pared by 2 bases and J by 7 bases, with 14 bases between. The DNA of the CDR3 is TGTGCCATCAGTGAGGTTGACAGATGGGGTGAAAAACTGTTTTTT. Amino acid sequence: CAISEVDRWGEKLFF.

The CDR3 protein is CASSLLPGGNQPQHF. DNA of the CDR3: TGCGCCAGCAGCTTGCTGCCGGGGGGCAATCAGCCCCAGCATTTT. V is TRBV5-1 and J is TRBJ1-5, with D possibly matching TRBD1 (5 bases). The V and J ends lost 1 base and 2 bases respectively, with 10 bases between them. The CDR3 contains 15 residues. Germline CDR1 SGHRS, CDR2 YFSETQ.

The V call is TRBV15, the J call TRBJ1-2; 7 nucleotides agree with TRBD1. The germline CDR1 and CDR2 sequences are LNHNV and YYDKDF (reference sequence). Trimming removed 0 bases from V and 8 bases from J; junction bases left unmatched: 9. CDR3 length: 15 amino acids. This chain's CDR3 is CATSRDPDRARGYTF. The CDR3 region has the DNA TGTGCCACCAGCAGAGATCCCGACAGGGCACGGGGCTACACCTTC.

The V gene is TRBV7-3, the J gene TRBJ2-1; 12 bases match TRBD2. Germline assignment: CDR1 SGHTA and CDR2 FQGTGA. There are 16 residues in the CDR3. J lost 6 bases, V lost 1 base, and 4 bases had no gene match. The CDR3 reads CASSLMLAGGPNEQFF. CDR3 sequence (DNA): TGTGCCAGCAGCTTAATGCTAGCGGGAGGGCCCAATGAGCAGTTCTTC.

The count of this clone is one. This sequence joins TRBV30 and TRBJ1-5; D uncertain. CDR3 length equals 14 residues. V lost 3 bases and J lost 8, with 17 bases in between. In germline, CDR1 is GTSNPN, CDR2 SVGIG (reference sequence). CDR3 sequence: CAWSLTVGSEPQHF. The CDR3 bases are TGTGCCTGGAGCTTGACGGTCGGGAGTGAGCCCCAGCATTTT.

V is TRBV2 and J is TRBJ2-3, with D possibly matching TRBD2 (5 bases). Deletions cut 5 bases from V and 4 bases from J, with 19 bases between. Germline V gene data show CDR1 as SNHLY and CDR2 as FYNNEI. This CDR3 has 16 amino acids. DNA for the CDR3: TGTGCCAGCAGTCACGCGGGTACTACCCGGGCAGATACGCAGTATTTT. Translation gives CASSHAGTTRADTQYF.

The chain couples TRBV2 to TRBJ1-1; no clear D gene. V dropped 6 bases and J dropped 5 bases, with 7 bases sitting between them. The germline V gene has CDR1 SNHLY and CDR2 FYNNEI. CDR3 length: 11 amino acids. The CDR3, as DNA: TGTGCCAGCAGGGTCGGGACTGAAGCTTTCTTT. This encodes CASRVGTEAFF.

The DNA for the CDR3 is TGTGCCAGCAGCTTAGGGGAGGCAAGCAATCAGCCCCAGCATTTT. Amino acid sequence: CASSLGEASNQPQHF. The chain carries TRBV7-9 and TRBJ1-5, with unresolved D. The CDR3 spans 15 residues. The germline V and J ends were trimmed by 1 base and 1 base, with 8 bases remaining between them. Germline CDR1 and CDR2: SEHNR and FQNEAQ (reference sequence). The full variable domain, completed using reference TRBV7-9 and TRBJ1-5, is DTGVSQNPRHKITKRGQNVTFRCDPISEHNRLYWYRQTLGQGPEFLTYFQNEAQLEKSRLLSDRFSAERPKGSFSTLEIQRTEQGDSAMYLCASSLGEASNQPQHFGDGTRLSIL.

This rearrangement joins TRBV4-3 to TRBJ1-2; D call uncertain. The CDR3 is made up of 15 amino acids. V lost 0 bases and J 5 bases, leaving 13 bases between the germline ends. Germline-derived CDR1 and CDR2 are LGHNA and YSLEER. CDR3 in DNA: TGCGCCAGCAGCCAAGACGGTGTAAGCTGGTATGGCTACACCTTC. Protein product: CASSQDGVSWYGYTF.

The CDR3 DNA reads TGTGCCAGCAGTTACGGGGGGGGGCGCACTGAAAAACTGTTTTTT. It is translated as CASSYGGGRTEKLFF. The rearrangement links TRBV6-5 to TRBJ1-4; a weak D match, TRBD1 (6 bases). The CDR3 totals 15 residues. Germline V gene lookup returns CDR1 MNHEY and CDR2 SVGAGI. V lost 2 bases to trimming and J lost 7 bases, with 14 bases between them.

The CDR3 region is CASSYSLGQGATSNQPQHF. In nucleotides, the CDR3 is TGTGCCAGCAGTTACTCCTTGGGACAGGGAGCTACTAGCAATCAGCCCCAGCATTTT. This rearrangement joins TRBV28 to TRBJ1-5; 9 nucleotides line up with TRBD1. CDR1 MDHEN and CDR2 SYDVKM come from the germline V gene. V shed 4 bases and J 0 bases; nucleotides not matched to a gene: 13. The CDR3 sequence is 19 residues long.

In this sample, this clone turned up a few times. The chain joins TRBV6-5 to TRBJ1-2; TRBD1 matches at 11 bases. V lost 6 bases, J lost 8 bases, and 11 bases stayed unmatched. Germline CDR1 is MNHEY and CDR2 is SVGAGI. This CDR3 contains 15 residues. The DNA for the CDR3 is TGTGCCAGCAGCCGGACAGGGGGCGACGGAGGCGGCTACACCTTC. Translating it yields CASSRTGGDGGGYTF.

V and J are TRBV30 and TRBJ1-5; the D is unclear. V lost 2 bases and J lost 4, with 9 bases in between. Per germline, CDR1 GTSNPN and CDR2 SVGIG (reference sequence). The CDR3 consists of 13 residues. Written as DNA, the CDR3 is TGTGCCTGGAGTCTGGAGGAAAATCAGCCCCAGCATTTT. It specifies CAWSLEENQPQHF.

As DNA, the CDR3 is TGTGCCAGGGAGGGGACTCTTAATGAGCAGTTCTTC. Protein sequence: CAREGTLNEQFF. The V gene is TRBV30, the J gene TRBJ2-1; 7 bases are shared with TRBD2. V lost 8 bases, J lost 7 bases, and 8 bases stayed unmatched. Germline values: CDR1 GTSNPN, CDR2 SVGIG (reference sequence). This CDR3 has 12 residues.

Concerning this clone: Because it lacks the conserved phenylalanine or tryptophan at the end, this CDR3 is likely a read error. This chain links TRBV28 with TRBJ1-4; no clear D. The germline gives CDR1 MDHEN, CDR2 SYDVKM. Trimming cost V 1 base and J 0 bases, with 6 bases left between them. The CDR3 totals 15 residues. Written as DNA, the CDR3 is TGTGCCAGCAGTTTATACGGGACAACTAATGAAAAACTGTTTGTT. As protein: CASSLYGTTNEKLFV.

The rearrangement links TRBV5-4 to TRBJ2-1; possibly TRBD2 for D (7 bases). The CDR3 length is 16 residues. V gave up 0 bases and J gave up 7 bases, with 17 bases separating them. Per germline, CDR1 SGHNT and CDR2 YYREEE (reference sequence). The CDR3 DNA reads as TGTGCCAGCAGCTTGGGGGTAAGGGGGGGTTGGAATGAGCAGTTCTTC. Translating it yields CASSLGVRGGWNEQFF.